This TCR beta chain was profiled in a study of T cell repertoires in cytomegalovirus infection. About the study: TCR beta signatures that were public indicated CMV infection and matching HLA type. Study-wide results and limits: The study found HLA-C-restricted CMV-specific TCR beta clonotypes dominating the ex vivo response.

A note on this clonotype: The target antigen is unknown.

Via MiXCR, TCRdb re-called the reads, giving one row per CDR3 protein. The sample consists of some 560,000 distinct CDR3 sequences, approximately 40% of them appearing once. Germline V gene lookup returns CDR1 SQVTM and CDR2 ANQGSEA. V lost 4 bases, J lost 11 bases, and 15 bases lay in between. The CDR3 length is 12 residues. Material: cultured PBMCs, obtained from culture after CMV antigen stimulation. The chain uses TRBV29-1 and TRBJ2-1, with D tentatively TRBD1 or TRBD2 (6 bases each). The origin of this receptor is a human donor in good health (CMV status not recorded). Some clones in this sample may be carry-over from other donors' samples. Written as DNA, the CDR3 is TGCAGCGTTGGGGACTCAACAGGGAAGCAGTTCTTC. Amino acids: CSVGDSTGKQFF.